This T cell receptor (beta chain) was recovered during a study of CXCR3-negative and CXCR3-positive naive CD8 T cells. Findings and caveats of the study: CXCR3-negative naive cells had less hydrophobic TRB CDR3s than did CXCR3-positive naive cells. Diversity was high in both naive subsets and much lower in memory cells.

Via 5' RACE with UMI labels, TRB cDNA libraries were prepared. Using the 5' RACE reads, TCRdb records one entry per CDR3 protein without DNA. This sample's table reports roughly 45,000 distinct CDR3 sequences. 300,000 cells per CD8+ T cell subset were flow-sorted in triplicate. CD45RO-CCR7+CD27+CD95- defined naive CD8+ T cells. About this clonotype itself: The antigen remains unidentified.

The clonotype originates from a human donor in good health. Some clones in this sample may be carry-over from other donors' samples. The sample comprised naive CXCR3- CD8+ T cells from blood. As for subset: CD45RO-CCR7+CD27+CD95- naive CD8+ T cells lacking CXCR3 (TNR3-).

This chain's CDR3 is CSALLAVHEQYF. This rearrangement joins TRBV20-1 to TRBJ2-7; absent DNA, TCRdb's TRBD2 call cannot be checked. Germline CDR1 and CDR2: DFQATT and SNEGSKA (reference sequence). The CDR3 totals 12 residues.